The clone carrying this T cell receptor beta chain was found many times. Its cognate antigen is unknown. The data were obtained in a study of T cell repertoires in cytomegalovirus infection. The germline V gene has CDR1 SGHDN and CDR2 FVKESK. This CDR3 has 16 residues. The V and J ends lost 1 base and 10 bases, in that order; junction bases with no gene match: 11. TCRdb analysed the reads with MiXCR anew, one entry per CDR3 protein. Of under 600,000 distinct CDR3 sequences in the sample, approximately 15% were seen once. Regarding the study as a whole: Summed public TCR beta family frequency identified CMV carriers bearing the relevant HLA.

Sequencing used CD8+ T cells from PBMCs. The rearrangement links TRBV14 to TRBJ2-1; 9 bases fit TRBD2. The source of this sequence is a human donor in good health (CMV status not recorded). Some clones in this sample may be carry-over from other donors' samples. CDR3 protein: CASSQGLAGRAEEQFF. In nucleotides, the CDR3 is TGTGCCAGCAGCCAAGGTCTAGCGGGGAGAGCAGAAGAGCAGTTCTTC. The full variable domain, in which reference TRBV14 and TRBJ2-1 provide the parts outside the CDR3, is EAGVTQFPSHSVIEKGQTVTLRCDPISGHDNLYWYRRVMGKEIKFLLHFVKESKQDESGMPNNRFLAERTGGTYSTLKVQPAELEDSGVYFCASSQGLAGRAEEQFFGPGTRLTVL.